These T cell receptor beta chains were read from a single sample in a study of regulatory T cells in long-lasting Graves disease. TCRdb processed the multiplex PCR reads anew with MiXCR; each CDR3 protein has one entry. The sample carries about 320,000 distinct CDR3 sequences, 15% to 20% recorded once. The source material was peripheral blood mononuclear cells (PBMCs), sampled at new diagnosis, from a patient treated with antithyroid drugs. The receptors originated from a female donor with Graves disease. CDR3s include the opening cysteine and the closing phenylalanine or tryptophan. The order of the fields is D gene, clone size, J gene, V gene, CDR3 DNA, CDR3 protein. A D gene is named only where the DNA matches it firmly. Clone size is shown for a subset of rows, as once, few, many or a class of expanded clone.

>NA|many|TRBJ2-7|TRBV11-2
TGTGCCAGCAGGACCTTCTGGGGGCCAACCTACGAGCAGTACTTC
CASRTFWGPTYEQYF
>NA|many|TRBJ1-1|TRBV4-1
TGCGCCAGCAGCCAAGTTAAAGGGGTGGCCACTGAAGCTTTCTTT
CASSQVKGVATEAFF
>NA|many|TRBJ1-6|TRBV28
TGTGCCAGCAGTTTGGGCGGGGTGGTAAATTCACCCCTCCACTTT
CASSLGGVVNSPLHF
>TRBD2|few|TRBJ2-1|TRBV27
TGTGCCAGCAGTTTTTATGACTTCGGCGGGAGGCAGTTGGATGAGCAGTTCTTC
CASSFYDFGGRQLDEQFF
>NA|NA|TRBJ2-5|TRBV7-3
TGTGCCAGCAGCGTAAGGGGCCGTGGTGGGGAGACCCAGTACTTC
CASSVRGRGGETQYF
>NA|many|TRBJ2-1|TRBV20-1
TGCAGTGCTATCACGACAGCGATCTCCTACAATGAGCAGTTCTTC
CSAITTAISYNEQFF
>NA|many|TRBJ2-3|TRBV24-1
TGTGCCACCAAGAGGGGCGGCACTGCGGATACGCAGTATTTT
CATKRGGTADTQYF
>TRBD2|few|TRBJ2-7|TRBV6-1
TGCGCCAGCAGTGACCTAGCGGGAGATGAGCAGTACTTC
CASSDLAGDEQYF
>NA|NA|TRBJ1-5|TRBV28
TGTGCCAGCAGTTTCGTCAGGGTTGATCAGCCCCAGCATTTT
CASSFVRVDQPQHF
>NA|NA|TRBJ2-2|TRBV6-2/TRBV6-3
TGTGCCAGCAGGTACAGGGTTGACACCGGGGAGCTGTTTTTT
CASRYRVDTGELFF
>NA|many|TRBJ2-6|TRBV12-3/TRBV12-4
TGTGCCAGCAAAGACAGCTCTGGGGCCAACGTCCTGACTTTC
CASKDSSGANVLTF
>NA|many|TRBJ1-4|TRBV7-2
TGTGCCAGCAGCCCGAGGGGGGCAACTAATGAAAAACTGTTTTTT
CASSPRGATNEKLFF
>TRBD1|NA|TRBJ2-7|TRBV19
TGTGCCAGTAGTGCACAGGGGGCGCGTTTCGGGGAGCAGTACTTC
CASSAQGARFGEQYF
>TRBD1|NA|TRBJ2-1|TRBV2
TGTGCCAGCAGGAACTGGGGGCAGGGGGACGATGAGCAGTTCTTC
CASRNWGQGDDEQFF
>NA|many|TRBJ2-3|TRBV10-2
TGCGCCAGCAGTGAGTTCGACAGGAGCACAGATACGCAGTATTTT
CASSEFDRSTDTQYF
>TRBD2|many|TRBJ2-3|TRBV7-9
TGTGCCAGCAGGAGCGGGGGGGGCACAGATACGCAGTATTTT
CASRSGGGTDTQYF
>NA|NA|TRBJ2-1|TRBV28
TGTGCCAGCAGTTCCCCCGGCGGAAGCAATGATAATGAGCAGTTCTTC
CASSSPGGSNDNEQFF
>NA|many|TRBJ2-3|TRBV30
TGTGCCTGGAGTCCCCTCACAGATACGCAGTATTTT
CAWSPLTDTQYF
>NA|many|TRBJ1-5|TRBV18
TGTGCCAGCTCACCAAATACAGCTAGCAATCAGCCCCAGCATTTT
CASSPNTASNQPQHF
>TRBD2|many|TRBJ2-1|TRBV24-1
TGTGCCACCAGTGATCGGCTAGCGGGAAGCAATGAGCAGTTCTTC
CATSDRLAGSNEQFF
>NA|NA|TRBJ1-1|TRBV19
TGTGCCAGTAGTATAAAAGGCCAGAACACTGAAGCTTTCTTT
CASSIKGQNTEAFF
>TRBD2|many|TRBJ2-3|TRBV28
TGTGCCAGCAGTTCTAGCGGGAGATCAGATACGCAGTATTTT
CASSSSGRSDTQYF
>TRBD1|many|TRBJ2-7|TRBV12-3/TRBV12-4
TGTGCCAGCAGTTTGGGGACAGGGGGCGAGCAGTACTTC
CASSLGTGGEQYF
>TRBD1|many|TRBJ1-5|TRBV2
TGTGCCAGCAGTTCCGGGACAGGAAGCAATCAGCCCCAGCATTTT
CASSSGTGSNQPQHF
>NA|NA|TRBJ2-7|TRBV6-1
TGTGCCAGCAGGGACGGACCAGCTTACGAGCAGTACTTC
CASRDGPAYEQYF
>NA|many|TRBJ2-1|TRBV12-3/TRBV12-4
TGTGCCAGCAGTCCTACCCACCCCAGGGACGCTTACAATGAGCAGTTCTTC
CASSPTHPRDAYNEQFF
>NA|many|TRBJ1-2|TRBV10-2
TGCGCCAGCAGTGAAGCAAGGGCCTCCGGTGGCTACACCTTC
CASSEARASGGYTF
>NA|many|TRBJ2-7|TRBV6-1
TGTGCCAGCAGTGACCCCCGACAGGTGATCTACGAGCAGTACTTC
CASSDPRQVIYEQYF
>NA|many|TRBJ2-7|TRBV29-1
TGCAGCGTTGAAGTTGCGGGTCTGGACACCTACGAGCAGTACTTC
CSVEVAGLDTYEQYF
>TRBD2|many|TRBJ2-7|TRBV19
TGTGCCAGTAGTGCTTTGAGGGGGACTAGCCGCCACGAGCAGTACTTC
CASSALRGTSRHEQYF
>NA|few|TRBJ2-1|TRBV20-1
TGCAGTGCTAGCTCGGAGCAGGCGAGCTCCTACAATGAGCAGTTCTTC
CSASSEQASSYNEQFF
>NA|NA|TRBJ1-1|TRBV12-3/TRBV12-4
TGTGCCAGCGGCAAGGAAACCACGAACACTGAAGCTTTCTTT
CASGKETTNTEAFF
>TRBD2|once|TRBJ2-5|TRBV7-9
TGTGCCAGCAGCTTAGTGTTGGGGACTAGCGGGATGCAGACCCAGTACTTC
CASSLVLGTSGMQTQYF
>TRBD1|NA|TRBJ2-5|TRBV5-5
TGTGCCAGCAGCCACGGACAGGGTCGGGAGACCCAGTACTTC
CASSHGQGRETQYF
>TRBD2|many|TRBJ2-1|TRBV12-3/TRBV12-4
TGTGCCAGCAGTTCTGTCGTTATAAGCGGGGCCGGGGGGGGTGAGCAGTTCTTC
CASSSVVISGAGGGEQFF